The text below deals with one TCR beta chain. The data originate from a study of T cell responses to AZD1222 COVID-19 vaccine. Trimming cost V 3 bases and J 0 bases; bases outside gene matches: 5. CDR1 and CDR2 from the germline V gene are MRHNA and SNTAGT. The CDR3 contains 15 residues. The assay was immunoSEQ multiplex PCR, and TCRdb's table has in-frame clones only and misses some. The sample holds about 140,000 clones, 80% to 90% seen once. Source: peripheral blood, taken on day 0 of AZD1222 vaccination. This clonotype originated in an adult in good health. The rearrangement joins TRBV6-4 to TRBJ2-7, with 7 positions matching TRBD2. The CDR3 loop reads CASSEAGDPSYEQYF. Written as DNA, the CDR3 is TGTGCCAGCAGTGAGGCGGGGGACCCCTCCTACGAGCAGTACTTC.